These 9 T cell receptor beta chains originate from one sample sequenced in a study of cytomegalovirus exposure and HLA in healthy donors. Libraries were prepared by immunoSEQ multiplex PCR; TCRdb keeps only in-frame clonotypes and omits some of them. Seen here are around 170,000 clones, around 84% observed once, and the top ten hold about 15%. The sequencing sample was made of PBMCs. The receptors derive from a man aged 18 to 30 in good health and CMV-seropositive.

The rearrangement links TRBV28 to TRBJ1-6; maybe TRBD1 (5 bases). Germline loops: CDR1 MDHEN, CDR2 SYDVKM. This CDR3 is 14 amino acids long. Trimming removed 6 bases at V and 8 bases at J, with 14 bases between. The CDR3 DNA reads TGTGCCAGCAGCCGAACAGGCGGTGATTCACCCCTCCACTTT. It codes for CASSRTGGDSPLHF.

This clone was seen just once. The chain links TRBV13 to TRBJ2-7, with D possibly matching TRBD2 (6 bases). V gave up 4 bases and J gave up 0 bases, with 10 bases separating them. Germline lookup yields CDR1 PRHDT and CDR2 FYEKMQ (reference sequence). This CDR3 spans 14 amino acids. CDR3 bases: TGTGCCAGCAGCTCGTCCGGGGGCTCCTACGAGCAGTACTTC. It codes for CASSSSGGSYEQYF. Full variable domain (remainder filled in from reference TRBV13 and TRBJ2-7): AAGVIQSPRHLIKEKRETATLKCYPIPRHDTVYWYQQGPGQDPQFLISFYEKMQSDKGSIPDRFSAQQFSDYHSELNMSSLELGDSALYFCASSSSGGSYEQYFGPGTRLTVT.

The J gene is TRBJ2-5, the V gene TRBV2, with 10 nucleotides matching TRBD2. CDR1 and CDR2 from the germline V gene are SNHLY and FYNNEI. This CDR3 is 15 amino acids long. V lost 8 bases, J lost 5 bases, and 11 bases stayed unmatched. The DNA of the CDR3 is TGTGCCAGCGGTCCGCCAGCGGGGGGGGAGGAGACCCAGTACTTC. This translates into CASGPPAGGEETQYF. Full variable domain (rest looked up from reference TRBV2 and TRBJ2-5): EPEVTQTPSHQVTQMGQEVILRCVPISNHLYFYWYRQILGQKVEFLVSFYNNEISEKSEIFDDQFSVERPDGSNFTLKIRSTKLEDSAMYFCASGPPAGGEETQYFGPGTRLLVL.

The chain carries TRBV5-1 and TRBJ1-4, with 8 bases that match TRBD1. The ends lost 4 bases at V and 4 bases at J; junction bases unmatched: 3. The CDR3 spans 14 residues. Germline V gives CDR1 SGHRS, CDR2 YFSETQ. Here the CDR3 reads CASSQGQVNEKLFF. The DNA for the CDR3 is TGCGCCAGCAGCCAGGGACAGGTTAATGAAAAACTGTTTTTT.

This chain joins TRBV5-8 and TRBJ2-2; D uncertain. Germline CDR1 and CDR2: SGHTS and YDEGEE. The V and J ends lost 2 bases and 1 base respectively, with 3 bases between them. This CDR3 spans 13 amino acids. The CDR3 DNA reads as TGTGCCAGCAGCTTACTGAACACCGGGGAGCTGTTTTTT. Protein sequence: CASSLLNTGELFF.

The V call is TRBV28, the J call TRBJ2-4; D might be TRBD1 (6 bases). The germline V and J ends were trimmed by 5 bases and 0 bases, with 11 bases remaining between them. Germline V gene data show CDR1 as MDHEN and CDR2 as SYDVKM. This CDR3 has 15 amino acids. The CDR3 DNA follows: TGTGCCAGCAGTCCCGGACAGATAGCCAAAAACATTCAGTACTTC. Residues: CASSPGQIAKNIQYF.

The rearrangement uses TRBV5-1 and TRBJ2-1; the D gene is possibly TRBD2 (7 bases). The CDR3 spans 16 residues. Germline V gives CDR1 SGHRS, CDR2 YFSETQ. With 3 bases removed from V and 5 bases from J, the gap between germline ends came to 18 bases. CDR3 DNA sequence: TGCGCCAGCAGCTCCGGGGGGCAGCGAGGGGACAATGAGCAGTTCTTC. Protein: CASSSGGQRGDNEQFF. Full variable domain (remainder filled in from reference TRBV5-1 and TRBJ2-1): KAGVTQTPRYLIKTRGQQVTLSCSPISGHRSVSWYQQTPGQGLQFLFEYFSETQRNKGNFPGRFSGRQFSNSRSEMNVSTLELGDSALYLCASSSGGQRGDNEQFFGPGTRLTVL.

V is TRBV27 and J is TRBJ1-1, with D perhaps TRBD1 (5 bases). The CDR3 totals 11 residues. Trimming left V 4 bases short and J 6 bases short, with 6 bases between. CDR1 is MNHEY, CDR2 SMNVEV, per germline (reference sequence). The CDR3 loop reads CASSWGAEAFF. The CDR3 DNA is TGTGCCAGCAGTTGGGGGGCTGAAGCTTTCTTT.

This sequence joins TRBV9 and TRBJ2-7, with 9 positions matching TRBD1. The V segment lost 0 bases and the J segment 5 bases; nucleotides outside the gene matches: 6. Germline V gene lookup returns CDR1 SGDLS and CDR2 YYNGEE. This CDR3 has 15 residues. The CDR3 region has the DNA TGTGCCAGCAGCGTAGGGGGACAGGGAAAGGACGAGCAGTACTTC. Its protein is CASSVGGQGKDEQYF. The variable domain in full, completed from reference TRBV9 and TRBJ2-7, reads DSGVTQTPKHLITATGQRVTLRCSPRSGDLSVYWYQQSLDQGLQFLIQYYNGEERAKGNILERFSAQQFPDLHSELNLSSLELGDSALYFCASSVGGQGKDEQYFGPGTRLTVT.